The 29 T cell receptor beta chains listed next were all sequenced from one sample in a study of T-cell reconstitution after alpha-beta-depleted transplantation in children (dated by TCRdb to the mid-2010s). The library was made by PCR. Sequencing relied on an Illumina HiSeq 2500. TCR libraries were prepared with molecular barcoding, using unique molecular identifiers to normalize TCRbeta repertoire quantification. The raw public data were reprocessed by TCRdb itself: fastp quality trimming at Q25, MiXCR clonotype calling, in-frame beta chains only. Each entry is one CDR3 protein sequence, shown with its most common DNA and genes. The sample yields approximately 400,000 distinct CDR3 sequences; around 9.9% were counted once. Roughly 6% of the sample is taken by the ten largest. Sequenced material: PBMCs from the stem cell graft donor, taken from the stem cell graft. Receptors were obtained from a human donor who donated a stem cell graft to a child with acute myeloid leukemia.

This clonotype was seen a few times. V and J are TRBV7-2 and TRBJ2-3; a possible D gene is TRBD1 (6 bases). The germline V and J ends were trimmed by 5 bases and 1 base, with 13 bases remaining between them. There are 15 residues in the CDR3. Germline V CDR1 and CDR2: SGHTA, FQGNSA. CDR3 DNA: TGTGCCAGCAGCGCGACAGGAAAACGCACAGATACGCAGTATTTT. It is translated as CASSATGKRTDTQYF.

The chain uses TRBV20-1 and TRBJ2-5; no definite D call. V gave up 1 base and J gave up 5 bases, with 8 bases separating them. The CDR3 covers 12 residues. The germline V gene has CDR1 DFQATT and CDR2 SNEGSKA (reference sequence). The CDR3 DNA is TGCAGTGCTAGAGCAGTGTGGGAGACCCAGTACTTC. It specifies CSARAVWETQYF.

The genes are TRBV20-1 and TRBJ2-2; D unresolved. The CDR3 length is 12 residues. The germline CDR1 and CDR2 sequences are DFQATT and SNEGSKA (reference sequence). The V gene lost 6 bases and the J gene lost 0 bases, with 5 bases spanning the gap. The CDR3 sequence: CSAGPNTGELFF. CDR3 DNA sequence: TGCAGTGCCGGGCCGAACACCGGGGAGCTGTTTTTT.

A few counts support this clonotype. J is TRBJ2-1 and V is TRBV2; TRBD2 matches at 8 bases. This CDR3 spans 15 amino acids. Germline V gene data show CDR1 as SNHLY and CDR2 as FYNNEI. V trimming: 6 bases; J trimming: 6 bases; junction bases outside the gene matches: 10. The DNA of the CDR3 is TGTGCCAGCAGCCCGGGACTAGTTCTGAGCAATGAGCAGTTCTTC. The encoded protein is CASSPGLVLSNEQFF.

This chain uses TRBV4-3 with TRBJ2-7, with D unclear. Germline V gives CDR1 LGHNA, CDR2 YSLEER. The CDR3 contains 14 residues. The V end was cut by 0 bases, the J end by 7 bases, with 13 bases between. CDR3 sequence reads: CASSQDLRAREQYF. The CDR3 region has the DNA TGCGCCAGCAGCCAAGATCTAAGGGCGCGGGAGCAGTACTTC.

This chain uses TRBV5-6 with TRBJ1-2; 11 nucleotides line up with TRBD1. Germline loops: CDR1 SGHDT, CDR2 YYEEEE. The trim removed 3 bases at V and 7 bases at J, leaving 8 bases unmatched. The CDR3 is 15 amino acids. This chain's CDR3 is CASSYQSGTGGGYTF. In DNA form, the CDR3 reads TGTGCCAGCAGCTACCAATCCGGGACAGGGGGTGGCTACACCTTC.

This chain links TRBV9 with TRBJ2-3, with 7 bases identical to TRBD2. The J segment lost 2 bases and the V segment lost 4 bases, leaving 7 bases of the junction unmatched. The CDR3 consists of 15 residues. The germline gives CDR1 SGDLS, CDR2 YYNGEE. The CDR3 sequence is CASSSAGRITDTQYF. CDR3 in DNA: TGTGCCAGCAGCTCAGCGGGGAGAATCACAGATACGCAGTATTTT.

The CDR3 spells CASSSMGVSNQPQHF. The CDR3 bases are TGTGCCAGTAGCTCCATGGGGGTTAGCAATCAGCCCCAGCATTTT. V usage is TRBV19 and J usage is TRBJ1-5, with D maybe TRBD1 (5 bases). In germline, CDR1 is LNHDA, CDR2 SQIVND (reference sequence). This CDR3 has 15 amino acids. Trimming cost V 6 bases and J 0 bases, with 12 bases left between them.

The chain couples TRBV5-1 to TRBJ1-6; tentative D call: TRBD1 (5 bases). Deletions cut 4 bases from V and 9 bases from J, with 17 bases between. In germline, CDR1 is SGHRS, CDR2 YFSETQ. The CDR3 totals 15 residues. As DNA, the CDR3 is TGCGCCAGCAGCCCGGGACTCATTGAGGGTTCACCCCTCCACTTT. Translated, it gives CASSPGLIEGSPLHF.

The chain couples TRBV27 to TRBJ1-1, with D tentatively TRBD1 (5 bases). The CDR3 spans 13 residues. V shed 3 bases and J shed 11 bases, with 16 bases lying between them. The germline gives CDR1 MNHEY, CDR2 SMNVEV (reference sequence). As DNA, the CDR3 is TGTGCCAGCAGTTTCGGCAGAGGGGCGCGGGCTTTCTTT. This encodes CASSFGRGARAFF.

This clonotype appeared many times. This chain links TRBV12-3 or TRBV12-4 with TRBJ1-5; D is ambiguous. The CDR3 totals 15 residues. Trimming took 4 bases from V and 3 from J, leaving 13 bases between them. The CDR3, as DNA: TGTGCCAGCAGTTCAGATTCAGGTTCCAATCAGCCCCAGCATTTT. Translation gives CASSSDSGSNQPQHF.

In this sample, this clonotype turned up many times. The V gene is TRBV20-1, the J gene TRBJ2-3; 11 bases line up with TRBD2. CDR3 length: 14 amino acids. J was trimmed by 5 bases and V by 5 bases; bases with no gene match: 6. In germline, CDR1 is DFQATT, CDR2 SNEGSKA (reference sequence). This chain's CDR3 is CSAEGGLAVDTQYF. CDR3 nucleotides: TGCAGTGCTGAGGGGGGACTAGCGGTAGATACGCAGTATTTT.

V usage is TRBV29-1 and J usage is TRBJ1-1; TRBD1 agrees at 9 bases. Germline CDR1 is SQVTM and CDR2 is ANQGSEA. The V gene end was trimmed by 5 bases and the J gene end by 1 base; junction bases not matched to a gene: 5. The CDR3 has 14 amino acids. CDR3 sequence: CSVSTGGSNTEAFF. The DNA for the CDR3 is TGCAGCGTTTCGACAGGGGGGTCGAACACTGAAGCTTTCTTT.

This clonotype occurred a few times. The chain uses TRBV5-1 and TRBJ2-3, with D maybe TRBD2 (6 bases). CDR1 SGHRS and CDR2 YFSETQ come from the germline V gene. The CDR3 is made up of 17 amino acids. V lost 7 bases and J 0 bases, leaving 21 bases between the germline ends. The CDR3 nucleotides read TGCGCCAGCCGACCAGGCGTGGGGGGTCGTAGCACAGATACGCAGTATTTT. Translation gives CASRPGVGGRSTDTQYF.

This clonotype has ten or more counts. The chain has TRBV5-1 and TRBJ2-2, with 10 bases aligning to TRBD1. The CDR3 covers 14 residues. The germline V gene encodes CDR1 SGHRS and CDR2 YFSETQ. Losses at the gene ends were 6 bases for V and 5 bases for J; bases not matched to a gene: 4. The CDR3 loop is CASKGQGITGELFF. DNA of the CDR3: TGCGCCAGCAAGGGACAGGGGATAACCGGGGAGCTGTTTTTT.

This clonotype was observed a handful of times. The chain links TRBV18 to TRBJ2-7; D not certain. CDR3 length equals 13 residues. V lost 1 base and J lost 2, with 6 bases in between. Germline CDR1 reads KGHSH; CDR2 reads LQKENI. DNA for the CDR3: TGTGCCAGCTCACCACAGGGAACCTACGAGCAGTACGTC. Translation: CASSPQGTYEQYV.

The chain couples TRBV7-3 to TRBJ2-1; 7 nucleotides agree with TRBD2. Germline lookup yields CDR1 SGHTA and CDR2 FQGTGA. V shed 1 base and J 5 bases; nucleotides not matched to a gene: 20. The CDR3 has 20 residues. CDR3 DNA: TGTGCCAGCAGCTTAAAAGGGACTACCCCCGCGCGGGTGTACGACAATGAGCAGTTCTTC. The encoded protein is CASSLKGTTPARVYDNEQFF.

Note on this clonotype: At one end, the junction sequence differs from germline, possibly due to a read error. The chain recombines TRBV5-1 with TRBJ2-6, with a tentative D call TRBD1 (5 bases). The germline CDR1 and CDR2 sequences are SGHRS and YFSETQ. The CDR3 loop spans 14 amino acids. Written as DNA, the CDR3 is TGCGCCAGCAGCTTGGGGCAGGGTGGCAACGGCCTGACTTTC. This codes for CASSLGQGGNGLTF. Full variable domain (missing parts from reference TRBV5-1 and TRBJ2-6): KAGVTQTPRYLIKTRGQQVTLSCSPISGHRSVSWYQQTPGQGLQFLFEYFSETQRNKGNFPGRFSGRQFSNSRSEMNVSTLELGDSALYLCASSLGQGGNGLTFGAGSRLTVL.

V usage is TRBV7-9 and J usage is TRBJ2-1; 12 positions match TRBD2. The J segment lost 10 bases and the V segment lost 0 bases, leaving 1 base of the junction unmatched. The CDR3 extends over 14 amino acids. The germline gives CDR1 SEHNR, CDR2 FQNEAQ (reference sequence). The CDR3 region is CASSLAGLAGEQFF. CDR3 DNA sequence: TGTGCCAGCAGCTTAGCGGGACTAGCGGGCGAGCAGTTCTTC.

The V call is TRBV11-1, the J call TRBJ2-3; D not resolved. CDR3 length: 18 residues. Germline V CDR1 and CDR2: SGHAT, FQDESV (reference sequence). The ends were cut back, 1 base at V and 0 bases at J, with 17 bases in the middle. In DNA form, the CDR3 reads TGTGCCAGCAGCTTAGAATCATTGGCTGCTACTAGCACAGATACGCAGTATTTT. Amino acids: CASSLESLAATSTDTQYF.

The genes are TRBV7-9 and TRBJ2-3, with 7 positions matching TRBD1. The germline V gene has CDR1 SEHNR and CDR2 FQNEAQ (reference sequence). Germline trimming cut 4 bases from V and 1 base from J; bases unmatched to any gene: 5. CDR3 size: 15 residues. The CDR3 sequence: CASSSDRDGTDTQYF. In nucleotides, the CDR3 is TGTGCCAGCAGCTCCGACAGGGATGGCACAGATACGCAGTATTTT.

The chain recombines TRBV20-1 with TRBJ2-1, with 14 bases that match TRBD2. The junction had 10 bases not matched to a gene; V was cut back by 7 bases and J by 5 bases. Germline V CDR1 and CDR2: DFQATT, SNEGSKA (reference sequence). CDR3 length: 16 residues. The CDR3 DNA is TGCAGTGTCCAGACTAGCGGGAGGGGACATGACAATGAGCAGTTCTTC. It encodes CSVQTSGRGHDNEQFF.

In this sample, this clonotype turned up many times. This sequence joins TRBV29-1 and TRBJ2-3, with D unresolved. The germline V gene encodes CDR1 SQVTM and CDR2 ANQGSEA. Trimming removed 4 bases at V and 5 bases at J, with 13 bases between. This CDR3 contains 13 residues. The CDR3 loop reads CSVGIVTQDTQYF. CDR3 in DNA: TGCAGCGTTGGAATTGTTACCCAAGATACGCAGTATTTT.

This chain joins TRBV29-1 and TRBJ2-5; 11 nucleotides align to TRBD1. V dropped 4 bases and J dropped 3; count of bases not matched to a gene: 7. CDR1 is SQVTM and CDR2 is ANQGSEA in the germline V gene. There are 15 residues in the CDR3. The CDR3 protein is CSVVEGQGAKETQYF. The DNA for the CDR3 is TGCAGCGTTGTTGAAGGACAGGGGGCTAAAGAGACCCAGTACTTC. The variable domain in full, completed from reference TRBV29-1 and TRBJ2-5, reads SAVISQKPSRDICQRGTSLTIQCQVDSQVTMMFWYRQQPGQSLTLIATANQGSEATYESGFVIDKFPISRPNLTFSTLTVSNMSPEDSSIYLCSVVEGQGAKETQYFGPGTRLLVL.

This clonotype came up many times. This chain connects TRBV25-1 to TRBJ2-2; no firm D call. Germline V gives CDR1 MGHDK, CDR2 SYGVNS. V was cut by 4 bases and J by 0 bases, with 12 bases left in between. The CDR3 loop spans 16 amino acids. The CDR3 reads CASSGARWTNTGELFF. The DNA of the CDR3 is TGTGCCAGCAGTGGTGCACGGTGGACGAACACCGGGGAGCTGTTTTTT.

This clonotype was detected ten times or more. J is TRBJ2-1 and V is TRBV6-5; tentative D call: TRBD2 (6 bases). The CDR3 runs 13 residues. The ends were cut back, 6 bases at V and 1 base at J, with 7 bases in the middle. CDR1 and CDR2 from the germline V gene are MNHEY and SVGAGI. CDR3 residues: CASRRGSYNEQFF. CDR3 DNA: TGTGCCAGCAGGCGGGGTTCCTACAATGAGCAGTTCTTC.

This clonotype has a count of ten or more. The genes are TRBV4-2 and TRBJ2-2; D is unresolved. The germline CDR1 and CDR2 sequences are LGHNA and YNFKEQ. V was cut by 6 bases and J by 5 bases, with 10 bases left in between. This CDR3 comprises 13 residues. CDR3 nucleotide sequence: TGTGCCAGCAGAGGCACGGAGACCGGGGAGCTGTTTTTT. Amino acids: CASRGTETGELFF.

This clonotype was observed at least ten times. The chain links TRBV7-2 to TRBJ1-2; 8 bases line up with TRBD1. Germline CDR1 and CDR2: SGHTA and FQGNSA. The CDR3 totals 14 residues. The V segment lost 5 bases and the J segment 2 bases; nucleotides outside the gene matches: 4. CDR3 region: CASSPRTGNYGYTF. CDR3 DNA: TGTGCCAGCAGCCCCAGGACAGGGAACTATGGCTACACCTTC.

This clonotype was counted a few times. The chain uses TRBV18 and TRBJ2-3; D call uncertain. CDR1 and CDR2 from the germline V gene are KGHSH and LQKENI. This CDR3 comprises 15 residues. V was shortened by 0 bases and J by 2 bases, with 9 bases between the two germline ends. The CDR3 reads CASSPPGRITDTQYF. As DNA, the CDR3 is TGTGCCAGCTCACCACCGGGCAGGATCACAGATACGCAGTATTTT.